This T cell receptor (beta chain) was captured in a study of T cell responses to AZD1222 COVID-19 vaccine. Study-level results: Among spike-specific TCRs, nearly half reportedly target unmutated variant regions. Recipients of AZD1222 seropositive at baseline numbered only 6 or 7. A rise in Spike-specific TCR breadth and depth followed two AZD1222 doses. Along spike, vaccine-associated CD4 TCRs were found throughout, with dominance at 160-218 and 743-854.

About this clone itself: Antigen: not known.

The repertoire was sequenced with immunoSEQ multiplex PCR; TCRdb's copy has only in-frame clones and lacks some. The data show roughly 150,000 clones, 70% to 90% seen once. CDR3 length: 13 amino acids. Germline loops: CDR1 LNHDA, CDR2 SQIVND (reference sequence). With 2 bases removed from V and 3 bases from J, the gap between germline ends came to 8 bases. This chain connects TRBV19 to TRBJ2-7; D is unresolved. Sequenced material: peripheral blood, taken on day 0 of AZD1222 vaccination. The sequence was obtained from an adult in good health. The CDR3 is CASSIQTDYEQYF. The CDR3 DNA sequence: TGTGCCAGTAGTATACAAACAGACTACGAGCAGTACTTC. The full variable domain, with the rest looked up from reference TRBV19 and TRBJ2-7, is DGGITQSPKYLFRKEGQNVTLSCEQNLNHDAMYWYRQDPGQGLRLIYYSQIVNDFQKGDIAEGYSVSREKKESFPLTVTSAQKNPTAFYLCASSIQTDYEQYFGPGTRLTVT.